Shown below are 25 T cell receptor beta chains from a single sample sequenced in a study of shared clonotypes between healthy human individuals. Assay used: immunoSEQ multiplex PCR; TCRdb lists only in-frame clones, some missing. The sample records 2 million to 2.5 million clones, almost 96% being singletons. Sequenced: naive CD4+ T cells sorted from blood. Specified subset: CD45RA+ positively selected. Receptors were obtained from a man aged 18 to 30 in good health.

The genes are TRBV2 and TRBJ2-3, with 9 bases aligning to TRBD2. With V trimmed by 8 bases and J by 9 bases, 9 bases remained unmatched. CDR3 length: 13 amino acids. Looked up from germline, CDR1 is SNHLY and CDR2 is FYNNEI. The CDR3 sequence: CASLGTSTYTQYF. Written as DNA, the CDR3 is TGTGCCAGCCTCGGGACTAGCACCTACACGCAGTATTTT.

This chain uses TRBV28 with TRBJ2-7; D ambiguous. V gave up 6 bases and J gave up 6 bases, with 18 bases separating them. Germline CDR1 reads MDHEN; CDR2 reads SYDVKM. The CDR3 has 14 residues. Written as DNA, the CDR3 is TGTGCCAGCAGCGTTCTAAGTGGATTAGCCGAGCAGTACTTC. Amino acids: CASSVLSGLAEQYF.

The chain links TRBV5-1 to TRBJ1-1; no clear D gene. Germline CDR1 reads SGHRS; CDR2 reads YFSETQ. Trimming removed 4 bases from V and 2 bases from J, with 15 bases in between. The CDR3 spans 15 residues. The CDR3 DNA is TGCGCCAGCAGCCCTCTTGAACCCCGAAACACTGAAGCTTTCTTT. Translating it yields CASSPLEPRNTEAFF.

The V gene is TRBV18, the J gene TRBJ2-1; 9 bases align to TRBD1. Per the germline V gene, CDR1 is KGHSH and CDR2 is LQKENI. CDR3 length: 19 amino acids. With 1 base clipped from V and 4 bases from J, the junction kept 14 bases outside the gene matches. The CDR3 bases are TGTGCCAGCTCACCACGGGACAGGGTCGGGACGGGGGGATACAATGAGCAGTTCTTC. It codes for CASSPRDRVGTGGYNEQFF.

This clone was found a few times. The chain combines TRBV7-6 with TRBJ1-2, with 11 bases aligning to TRBD1. Germline V CDR1 and CDR2: SGHVS, FNYEAQ. The V and J ends lost 5 bases and 7 bases, in that order; junction bases with no gene match: 6. CDR3 size: 14 residues. CDR3 bases: TGTGCCAGCAGCCTGGGACAGGGGGACTCTGGCTACACCTTC. Translating it yields CASSLGQGDSGYTF.

This clone was counted once. Within the sample, other DNA sequences also encode this same CDR3. V is TRBV2 and J is TRBJ2-7, with a tentative D call TRBD1 (5 bases). The germline V and J ends were trimmed by 6 bases and 0 bases, with 6 bases remaining between them. Germline values: CDR1 SNHLY, CDR2 FYNNEI. The CDR3 length is 12 residues. The chain's CDR3 is CASRTDSYEQYF. CDR3 nucleotides: TGTGCCAGCAGGACAGACTCCTACGAGCAGTACTTC. The full variable domain, in which reference TRBV2 and TRBJ2-7 provide the parts outside the CDR3, is EPEVTQTPSHQVTQMGQEVILRCVPISNHLYFYWYRQILGQKVEFLVSFYNNEISEKSEIFDDQFSVERPDGSNFTLKIRSTKLEDSAMYFCASRTDSYEQYFGPGTRLTVT.

The genes are TRBV6-6 and TRBJ1-6; D may be TRBD1 (6 bases). Germline CDR1 MNHNY, CDR2 SVGAGI (reference sequence). The V end lost 6 bases, the J end lost 14 bases, and 14 bases lay between the germline ends. This CDR3 has 12 amino acids. In nucleotides, the CDR3 is TGTGCCAGCAGATCTGACAGGCCCACCCTCCACTTT. Translating gives CASRSDRPTLHF.

V is TRBV5-1 and J is TRBJ1-2; possible D gene TRBD1, 5 bases. The CDR3 runs 14 residues. Germline CDR1 is SGHRS and CDR2 is YFSETQ. Trimming removed 4 bases at V and 4 bases at J, with 14 bases between. CDR3 residues: CASSPDGGVYGYTF. The CDR3 DNA follows: TGCGCCAGCAGCCCGGACGGGGGGGTCTATGGCTACACCTTC.

The chain joins TRBV10-3 to TRBJ1-4; 10 positions agree with TRBD1. V lost 6 bases to trimming and J lost 3 bases; unmatched junction nucleotides: 7. CDR1 and CDR2 (germline): ENHRY, SYGVKD. The CDR3 length is 16 residues. The CDR3 loop is CAISPGQGISNEKLFF. The CDR3 DNA reads as TGTGCCATCAGCCCGGGACAGGGGATCTCTAATGAAAAACTGTTTTTT.

The chain recombines TRBV6-5 with TRBJ2-2; D is perhaps TRBD1 (6 bases). The CDR3 contains 15 residues. The germline V gene has CDR1 MNHEY and CDR2 SVGAGI. Trimming cost V 6 bases and J 1 base, with 12 bases left between them. The CDR3 DNA is TGTGCCAGCAGCCCGATGACAGGGAACACCGGGGAGCTGTTTTTT. Protein sequence: CASSPMTGNTGELFF.

The chain uses TRBV28 and TRBJ1-1; D not resolved. In germline, CDR1 is MDHEN, CDR2 SYDVKM. The CDR3 covers 14 residues. V lost 8 bases and J 0 bases, leaving 13 bases between the germline ends. The CDR3 spells CASSSPGLNTEAFF. The CDR3 DNA follows: TGTGCCAGCTCAAGTCCGGGTTTGAACACTGAAGCTTTCTTT.

The table lists this clone with a count of one. The chain joins TRBV5-1 to TRBJ2-7; D gene ambiguous. The CDR3 is 14 residues long. V lost 0 bases and J lost 6, with 13 bases in between. Germline CDR1 is SGHRS and CDR2 is YFSETQ. CDR3 coding DNA: TGCGCCAGCAGCTTGGACACTCAATCCCTCGAGCAGTACTTC. This codes for CASSLDTQSLEQYF.

The CDR3 region has the DNA TGTGCCAGCAGGAGGGGGACGTCGAACACCGGGGAGCTGTTTTTT. Amino acids: CASRRGTSNTGELFF. The chain links TRBV2 to TRBJ2-2, with a tentative D call TRBD1 (6 bases). Germline V CDR1 and CDR2: SNHLY, FYNNEI. The CDR3 spans 15 residues. V was pared by 6 bases and J by 0 bases, with 11 bases between.

V is TRBV19 and J is TRBJ2-7; TRBD1 agrees at 9 bases. This CDR3 region has 14 residues. CDR1 LNHDA and CDR2 SQIVND come from the germline V gene (reference sequence). V trimming: 8 bases; J trimming: 2 bases; junction bases outside the gene matches: 7. The CDR3 DNA is TGTGCCAGTGGCCGGGGGACAGGGCCCTACGAGCAGTACTTC. This codes for CASGRGTGPYEQYF.

In its sample, this clone was seen once. CDR3 sequence reads: CASSPPGTGLAGYNEQFF. The CDR3 coding sequence is TGTGCCAGCTCACCACCGGGGACGGGACTAGCGGGGTACAATGAGCAGTTCTTC. The J gene is TRBJ2-1, the V gene TRBV18; TRBD2 aligns across 13 bases. The CDR3 has 18 amino acids. Germline V gene lookup returns CDR1 KGHSH and CDR2 LQKENI. Trimming removed 0 bases from V and 4 bases from J; junction bases left unmatched: 6.

This chain links TRBV7-2 with TRBJ1-2, with D possibly matching TRBD1 (5 bases). Germline CDR1 is SGHTA and CDR2 is FQGNSA. V lost 4 bases and J 0 bases, leaving 12 bases between the germline ends. The CDR3 has 15 amino acids. This chain's CDR3 is CASSSGRTTNYGYTF. Here the CDR3 DNA reads TGTGCCAGCAGCTCAGGAAGGACAACTAACTATGGCTACACCTTC.

The chain couples TRBV7-2 to TRBJ1-2; 7 bases map to TRBD1. CDR1 is SGHTA, CDR2 FQGNSA, per germline. The CDR3 totals 16 residues. Losses at the gene ends were 5 bases for V and 0 bases for J; bases not matched to a gene: 9. CDR3 in DNA: TGTGCCAGCAGCGCAGCCGGGACAGCGACTAACTATGGCTACACCTTC. The encoded protein is CASSAAGTATNYGYTF.

The rearrangement joins TRBV6-5 to TRBJ1-2, with a tentative D call TRBD1 (6 bases). The CDR3 totals 13 residues. From germline, CDR1 is MNHEY and CDR2 SVGAGI. V was cut by 6 bases and J by 4 bases, with 12 bases left in between. The DNA for the CDR3 is TGTGCCAGCAGGCCGGGACATAGCTATGGCTACACCTTC. Translation gives CASRPGHSYGYTF.

As concerns this clone: Other DNA sequences in the same sample also yield this CDR3. The rearrangement joins TRBV10-3 to TRBJ2-5, with 15 bases lining up with TRBD2. The CDR3 is 16 residues long. Per the germline V gene, CDR1 is ENHRY and CDR2 is SYGVKD. Trimming took 2 bases from V and 2 from J; bases not matched to a gene: 0. The CDR3 sequence: CAISEGLAGGQETQYF. The CDR3, as DNA: TGTGCCATCAGTGAGGGACTAGCGGGAGGGCAAGAGACCCAGTACTTC.

The rearrangement uses TRBV5-1 and TRBJ2-7; 9 positions agree with TRBD1. V lost 8 bases and J lost 3; bases outside the gene matches: 21. Per the germline V gene, CDR1 is SGHRS and CDR2 is YFSETQ. This CDR3 spans 18 amino acids. In DNA form, the CDR3 reads TGCGCCAGTAAAAGAGGAACCGCCGGGACAGGGTTGGGCTACGAGCAGTACTTC. Its translation is CASKRGTAGTGLGYEQYF.

Worth noting for this clone: The sample carries other DNA sequences with the same CDR3. This chain links TRBV5-6 with TRBJ2-7, with D hard to call. The CDR3 is 12 amino acids. Trimming took 0 bases from V and 5 from J, leaving 6 bases between them. Germline CDR1 reads SGHDT; CDR2 reads YYEEEE. The CDR3 is CASSLEGNEQYF. The DNA of the CDR3 is TGTGCCAGCAGCTTGGAAGGGAACGAGCAGTACTTC. The full variable domain, in which reference TRBV5-6 and TRBJ2-7 provide the parts outside the CDR3, is DAGVTQSPTHLIKTRGQQVTLRCSPKSGHDTVSWYQQALGQGPQFIFQYYEEEERQRGNFPDRFSGHQFPNYSSELNVNALLLGDSALYLCASSLEGNEQYFGPGTRLTVT.

The chain has TRBV7-2 and TRBJ1-1; 7 bases agree with TRBD1. V dropped 5 bases and J dropped 7; count of bases not matched to a gene: 13. Germline V gene lookup returns CDR1 SGHTA and CDR2 FQGNSA. The CDR3 runs to 15 residues. CDR3 bases: TGTGCCAGCAGCGTCAGACAGGGAGGGGGAAGTGAAGCTTTCTTT. This translates into CASSVRQGGGSEAFF.

This chain links TRBV5-1 with TRBJ2-3; 10 bases map to TRBD2. Looked up from germline, CDR1 is SGHRS and CDR2 is YFSETQ. V shed 4 bases, J shed 7 bases, and the junction held 6 bases outside the gene matches. This CDR3 contains 14 residues. The DNA for the CDR3 is TGCGCCAGCAGCCCCGGGACTAGCGTGAATACGCAGTATTTT. This codes for CASSPGTSVNTQYF.

The chain has TRBV2 and TRBJ1-3, with TRBD1 matching 9 bases. CDR1 is SNHLY, CDR2 FYNNEI, per germline. The CDR3 spans 15 residues. After removal of 5 bases from V and 5 bases from J, the junction contained 7 bases not matched to a gene. The CDR3 DNA reads TGTGCCAGCAGTCCGGACGGACAGGGGCGAAACACCATATATTTT. It codes for CASSPDGQGRNTIYF.

This clone was seen only once. Other nucleotide sequences from this sample produce the same CDR3. The chain is built from TRBV10-3 and TRBJ1-3; TRBD1 matches at 9 bases. This CDR3 has 15 residues. Germline V lookup: CDR1 ENHRY, CDR2 SYGVKD. Trimming took 6 bases from V and 1 from J; bases not matched to a gene: 4. The CDR3 loop reads CAISGTGQSGNTIYF. CDR3 coding DNA: TGTGCCATCAGCGGGACAGGGCAATCTGGAAACACCATATATTTT.